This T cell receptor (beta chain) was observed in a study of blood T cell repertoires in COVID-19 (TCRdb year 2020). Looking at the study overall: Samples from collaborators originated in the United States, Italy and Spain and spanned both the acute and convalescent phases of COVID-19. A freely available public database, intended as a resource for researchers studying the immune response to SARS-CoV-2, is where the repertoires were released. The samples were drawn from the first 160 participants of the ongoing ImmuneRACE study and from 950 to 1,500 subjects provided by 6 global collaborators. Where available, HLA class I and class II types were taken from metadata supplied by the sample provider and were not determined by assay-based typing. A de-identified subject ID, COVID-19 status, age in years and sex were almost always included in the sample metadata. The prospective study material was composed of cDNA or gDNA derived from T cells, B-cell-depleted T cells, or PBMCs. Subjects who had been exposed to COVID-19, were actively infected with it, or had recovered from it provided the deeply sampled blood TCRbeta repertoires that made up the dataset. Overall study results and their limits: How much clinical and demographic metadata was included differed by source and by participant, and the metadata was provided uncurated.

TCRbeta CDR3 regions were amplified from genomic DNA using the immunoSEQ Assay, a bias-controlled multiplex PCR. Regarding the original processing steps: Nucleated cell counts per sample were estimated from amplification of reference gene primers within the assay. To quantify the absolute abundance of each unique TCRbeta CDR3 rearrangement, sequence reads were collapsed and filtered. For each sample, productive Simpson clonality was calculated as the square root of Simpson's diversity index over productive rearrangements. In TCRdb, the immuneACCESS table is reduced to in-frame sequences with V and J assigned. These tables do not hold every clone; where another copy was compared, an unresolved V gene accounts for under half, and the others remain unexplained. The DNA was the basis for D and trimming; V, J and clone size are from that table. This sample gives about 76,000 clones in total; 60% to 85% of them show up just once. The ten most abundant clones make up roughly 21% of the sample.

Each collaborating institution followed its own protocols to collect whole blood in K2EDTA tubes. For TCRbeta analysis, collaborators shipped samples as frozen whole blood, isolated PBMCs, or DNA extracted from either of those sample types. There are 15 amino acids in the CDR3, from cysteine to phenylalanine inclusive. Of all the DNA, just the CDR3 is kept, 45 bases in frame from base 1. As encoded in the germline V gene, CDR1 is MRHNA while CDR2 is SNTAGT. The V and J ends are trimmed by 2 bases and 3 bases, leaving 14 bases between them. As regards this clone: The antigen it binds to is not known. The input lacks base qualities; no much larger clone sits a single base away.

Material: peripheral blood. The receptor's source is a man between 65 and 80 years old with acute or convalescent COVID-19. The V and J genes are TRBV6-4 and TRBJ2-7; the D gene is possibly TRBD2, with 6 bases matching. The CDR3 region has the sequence CASSDGGWEHYEQYF. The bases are TGTGCCAGCAGTGACGGGGGGTGGGAGCACTACGAGCAGTACTTC.